The clone carrying this TCR beta chain has just a few counts. No antigen is known for it. This entry is derived from a study of early T cells in non-severe SARS-CoV-2 infection. Study findings and constraints: Private and CD4 specificities were missed by VDJdb matching, skewed to anti-spike CD8.

Germline V lookup: CDR1 MNHEY, CDR2 SVGEGT. The CDR3 covers 14 residues. Deletions cut 7 bases from V and 3 bases from J, with 16 bases between. Separate cDNA molecules each had unique molecular identifiers attached to them. TCRdb processed the 5' RACE reads anew with MiXCR; each CDR3 protein has one entry. This table has roughly 34,000 distinct CDR3 sequences, around 6.8% appearing once. The chain recombines TRBV6-2 or TRBV6-3 with TRBJ2-7; no reliable D call. The receptor was isolated from an adult who was a healthcare worker with PCR-confirmed SARS-CoV-2 infection or an uninfected control (not recorded which). The source was whole blood, collected at baseline. CDR3 bases: TGTGCCAGCATTACACTCGCACCAGACTACGAGCAGTACTTC. Translating gives CASITLAPDYEQYF.